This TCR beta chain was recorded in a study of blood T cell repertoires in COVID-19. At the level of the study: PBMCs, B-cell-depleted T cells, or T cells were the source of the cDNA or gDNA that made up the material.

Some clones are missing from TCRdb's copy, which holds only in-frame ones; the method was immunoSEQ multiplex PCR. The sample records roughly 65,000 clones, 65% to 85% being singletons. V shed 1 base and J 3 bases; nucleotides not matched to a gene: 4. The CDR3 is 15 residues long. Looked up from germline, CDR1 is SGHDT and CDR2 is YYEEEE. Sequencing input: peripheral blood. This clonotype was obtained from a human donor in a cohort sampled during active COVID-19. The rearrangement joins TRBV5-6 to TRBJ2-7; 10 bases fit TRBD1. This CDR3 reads CASSLIRTGGYEQYF. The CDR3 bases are TGTGCCAGCAGCTTGATTAGGACAGGGGGCTACGAGCAGTACTTC.